This TCR beta chain was obtained from a study of CD8 T cells in ankylosing spondylitis (dated by TCRdb to 2016 to 2017). For the study in its entirety: The study profiled T cell receptor beta repertoires in healthy donors and ankylosing spondylitis patients to find disease-linked TCR variants. The whole study cohort included over 85 healthy donors and under 30 ankylosing spondylitis patients. Peripheral blood was sampled, and synovial fluid was additionally collected from ankylosing spondylitis patients.

The sample was run on an Illumina HiSeq 2500. TCR beta libraries were prepared by quantitative 5'-RACE with molecular barcodes. For the original study's pipeline: To identify disease-linked TCR variants, a new computational method was used, one built on a probabilistic model of VDJ rearrangement. Through fastp at Q25 and MiXCR, TCRdb rebuilt clones from the public reads, retaining in-frame beta chains. Rows are combined by CDR3 protein, so each entry shows the most common genes and DNA. TCRdb, not the original authors, processed these V and J calls. The sample table contains hundreds of thousands of distinct CDR3 sequences; only one count was recorded for about 24% of them. 0.85% to 1% of the sample is taken by the ten largest. The table lists this clonotype with a few counts. No cognate antigen has been identified for it. There are no base qualities to consult, and no much larger clone falls within one base.

The full study reports these points: Blood from ankylosing spondylitis patients appeared to be characterized by a TCR beta motif made up of 8 or 9 highly homologous amino acid variants. The disease-linked clones had a CD8+ phenotype and were found at relatively low frequencies in peripheral blood. According to the report, matched synovial fluid samples from ankylosing spondylitis patients were significantly enriched for the disease-linked clones. Some motif variants had previously been reported in the synovial fluid and blood of reactive arthritis patients, which suggests shared mechanisms of disease initiation.

Spanning cysteine to phenylalanine, the CDR3 consists of 14 amino acids. Kept here is only the CDR3 DNA, which spans 42 bases and is read in frame from base 1. V trim: 7 bases; J trim: 1 base; unmatched bases: 7. CDR1 and CDR2, looked up from the germline V gene, are SGHVS and FQNEAQ. The sequence was obtained from a male donor with ankylosing spondylitis. The chain is made from TRBV7-8 and TRBJ2-7; the central 7 bases match TRBD1. Source material: blood, either unsorted or a sorted T cell fraction (not recorded which). The DNA reads as follows: TGTGCCAGCACCGAGGGACAGATATCCTACGAGCAGTACTTC. This sequence encodes CASTEGQISYEQYF.